Listed below are T cell receptor beta chains from one sample, sequenced in a study of T-cell reconstitution after alpha-beta-depleted transplantation in children. TCRdb re-analysed the PCR reads in MiXCR, keeping a single row per CDR3 protein. Of some 280,000 distinct CDR3 sequences detected, around 9.6% appear once; the ten largest clones hold 10%. The starting material was PBMCs from the stem cell graft donor, obtained from the stem cell graft. These receptors were taken from a human donor who donated a stem cell graft to a child with SCID. Both conserved end residues are part of each CDR3.

v_gene | CDR3aa
TRBV5-1 | CASSLGGDTSTDTQYF
TRBV24-1 | CATSDQDRVGGYTF
TRBV5-6 | CASSLRQVSNTEAFF
TRBV20-1 | CSATRQDTTGELFF
TRBV7-8 | CASSSYWDTQYF
TRBV4-2 | CASSQDGRANIQYF
TRBV7-9 | CASSRTSYEQYF
TRBV27 | CASSPWAGGVQETQYF
TRBV12-3/TRBV12-4 | CASSHRAPGYNEQFF
TRBV5-1 | CASSLWPGISTDTQYF
TRBV5-1 | CASSFEGPGLPEAFF
TRBV6-1 | CASSEGGFYGYTF
TRBV7-8 | CASSVGWGPLYF
TRBV12-3/TRBV12-4 | CASSLEAGPEYEQYF
TRBV29-1 | CSVEDYEQGRMETQYF
TRBV20-1 | CSASSVSGGYTF
TRBV12-3/TRBV12-4 | CASSLSGDTGELFF
TRBV5-8 | CASSRLLYGYTF
TRBV18 | CASSPADRKETQYF
TRBV5-1 | CASSWDRGFTDTQYF
TRBV7-2 | CASSLRAGSQYF
TRBV5-1 | CASSYDGNQPQHF
TRBV15 | CATSRVVTVQETQYF
TRBV18 | CASSPPGGHEQYF
TRBV7-3 | CASSLTTDNTGELFF
TRBV3-1 | CASSQDHGSTQYF
TRBV7-9 | CASSGAKNIQYF
TRBV7-8 | CASSIVGGTYNEQFF
TRBV12-3/TRBV12-4 | CASSLADSNQPQHF
TRBV19 | CASSWTGSSYEQYF
TRBV6-5 | CATIPLGQGRPDTQYF
TRBV10-3 | CAISESGVRAFF
TRBV5-1 | CASSLDTGPPFSYEQYF
TRBV4-1 | CASSQAGRETQETQYF
TRBV10-3 | CAISESEAGGYNEQFF
TRBV7-2 | CASSEDAGTAGYGYTF